The entry below describes one TCR beta chain. Its matching antigen is unknown. The data originate from a study of T cell responses to AZD1222 COVID-19 vaccine. Whole-study findings and limits: Donors skewed white British and female; clonal diversity was possibly underestimated.

Assay: immunoSEQ multiplex PCR; the TCRdb copy retains only in-frame clones and omits some. The table has around 120,000 clones, 88% seen once. Sequencing used peripheral blood, obtained on day 0 of AZD1222 vaccination. The clonotype was recovered from an adult in good health.

CDR3 residues: CASSVPTGEAFF. The CDR3 DNA is TGTGCCAGCAGCGTACCTACAGGGGAAGCTTTCTTT. The chain combines TRBV11-2 with TRBJ1-1, with a possible D match to TRBD1 (6 bases). There are 12 residues in the CDR3. V lost 5 bases and J 8 bases, leaving 12 bases between the germline ends. The germline V gene encodes CDR1 SGHAT and CDR2 FQNNGV.